This is a list of T cell receptor beta chains from one sample in a study of cytomegalovirus exposure and HLA in healthy donors. Some clones are missing from TCRdb's copy, which holds only in-frame ones; the method was immunoSEQ multiplex PCR. The sample consists of 150,000 to 200,000 clones, about 80% of them appearing once. The specimen was PBMCs. The receptors derive from a woman aged 40-49 years in good health and CMV-seronegative. The conserved cysteine and the conserved F or W are not part of the CDR3 here. Each record gives: clone size, D gene, J gene, V gene, CDR3 protein. A D gene is named only where the DNA matches it firmly. Rows may omit the clone size; those that give it use once, few, many or a size class.

abundance: NA; d_gene: NA; j_gene: TRBJ2-7; v_gene: TRBV6-6; CDR3aa: ASSPGLRTGEQY
abundance: NA; d_gene: TRBD2; j_gene: TRBJ2-7; v_gene: TRBV11-3; CDR3aa: ASSPRGLAVGEQY
abundance: few; d_gene: TRBD2; j_gene: TRBJ2-1; v_gene: TRBV25-1; CDR3aa: ASSEAGGVYNEQF
abundance: NA; d_gene: NA; j_gene: TRBJ1-1; v_gene: TRBV18; CDR3aa: ASSPVTRNTEAF
abundance: NA; d_gene: NA; j_gene: TRBJ2-3; v_gene: TRBV5-1; CDR3aa: ASSLEGASTDTQY
abundance: NA; d_gene: NA; j_gene: TRBJ2-5; v_gene: TRBV7-2; CDR3aa: ASSPGETQY
abundance: NA; d_gene: NA; j_gene: NA; v_gene: TRBV6-5; CDR3aa: ASTITGGASYEQY
abundance: NA; d_gene: TRBD2; j_gene: TRBJ2-1; v_gene: TRBV6-5; CDR3aa: ASSHPASGYNEQF
abundance: NA; d_gene: TRBD2; j_gene: TRBJ2-3; v_gene: TRBV2; CDR3aa: ASSEGSGRSTDTQY
abundance: few; d_gene: TRBD2; j_gene: TRBJ2-5; v_gene: TRBV10-3; CDR3aa: AISDGLAGGGETQY
abundance: NA; d_gene: NA; j_gene: TRBJ2-1; v_gene: TRBV10-3; CDR3aa: AITPTDDNEQF
abundance: NA; d_gene: NA; j_gene: TRBJ2-5; v_gene: TRBV11-2; CDR3aa: ASSLGAGEETQY
abundance: NA; d_gene: NA; j_gene: TRBJ2-7; v_gene: TRBV27; CDR3aa: ASSNPAVGVYEQY
abundance: NA; d_gene: NA; j_gene: TRBJ2-7; v_gene: TRBV11-2; CDR3aa: ASSLFGRVFDEQY
abundance: NA; d_gene: TRBD1; j_gene: TRBJ2-7; v_gene: TRBV6-6; CDR3aa: ASSGLDRGRYEQY
abundance: NA; d_gene: TRBD1; j_gene: TRBJ1-1; v_gene: TRBV5-1; CDR3aa: ASSLTGQGAEAF
abundance: NA; d_gene: NA; j_gene: TRBJ2-3; v_gene: TRBV18; CDR3aa: ASLPTDRTTDTQY
abundance: NA; d_gene: NA; j_gene: TRBJ1-4; v_gene: TRBV19; CDR3aa: ASSGQSNEKLF
abundance: NA; d_gene: NA; j_gene: TRBJ2-3; v_gene: TRBV16; CDR3aa: ASSQWGGNTDTQY
abundance: NA; d_gene: TRBD2; j_gene: TRBJ2-5; v_gene: TRBV7-9; CDR3aa: ASSFFRTSGAQETQY
abundance: NA; d_gene: NA; j_gene: TRBJ2-5; v_gene: TRBV11-2; CDR3aa: ASSLVLGEETQY
abundance: NA; d_gene: TRBD1; j_gene: TRBJ2-5; v_gene: TRBV11-2; CDR3aa: ASSPDRVETQY
abundance: NA; d_gene: NA; j_gene: TRBJ2-7; v_gene: TRBV21-1; CDR3aa: ASTPFPPGTGPSYEQY
abundance: NA; d_gene: NA; j_gene: TRBJ1-5; v_gene: TRBV6-5; CDR3aa: ASSLQGRNQPQH
abundance: NA; d_gene: TRBD1; j_gene: TRBJ1-2; v_gene: TRBV18; CDR3aa: ASSPGQGANYGYT
abundance: few; d_gene: NA; j_gene: TRBJ1-5; v_gene: TRBV19; CDR3aa: ASSGTGNQPQH
abundance: NA; d_gene: TRBD2; j_gene: TRBJ2-1; v_gene: TRBV6-1; CDR3aa: ASSERLAGNYNEQF
abundance: NA; d_gene: TRBD1; j_gene: TRBJ2-3; v_gene: TRBV9; CDR3aa: ASSPRQGDTDTQY
abundance: NA; d_gene: TRBD1; j_gene: TRBJ2-7; v_gene: TRBV6-6; CDR3aa: ASSPDRASSYEQY
abundance: NA; d_gene: NA; j_gene: TRBJ1-1; v_gene: TRBV29-1; CDR3aa: SVVGASWTEAF
abundance: NA; d_gene: TRBD1; j_gene: TRBJ1-4; v_gene: TRBV7-9; CDR3aa: ASSSGQGNEKLF
abundance: NA; d_gene: NA; j_gene: TRBJ1-2; v_gene: TRBV10-3; CDR3aa: ATRGGPGPYGYT
abundance: NA; d_gene: NA; j_gene: TRBJ1-1; v_gene: TRBV6-5; CDR3aa: ASSRQSREFTEAF
abundance: NA; d_gene: TRBD1; j_gene: TRBJ1-2; v_gene: TRBV18; CDR3aa: ASSPGTGLAYGYT